This T cell receptor beta chain was profiled in a study of cytomegalovirus exposure and HLA in healthy donors. Study in general: Roughly 80% of roughly 400 genotyped donors fell in the Caucasian-associated ancestry cluster.

With respect to this clone: Its antigen is not identified.

Findings and limits, study-wide: In an earlier analysis, in approximately 570 donors, most V segments appeared productive either ~87% or ~30% of the time. Diagnosis of cytomegalovirus status made by the classifier reportedly showed high specificity and sensitivity.

This PCR relied on a set of 60 Vbeta primers and 13 Jbeta primers. Here immunoSEQ multiplex PCR was the method, and the copy in TCRdb shows in-frame clones only, minus some. This sample has some 170,000 clones, with more than 80% found just once. The CDR3 extends over 16 amino acids. The V gene lost 2 bases and the J gene lost 4 bases, with 17 bases spanning the gap. Per germline, CDR1 SGHDN and CDR2 FVKESK. This TCR came from a woman in her twenties or thirties in good health and CMV-seropositive. Sequencing was carried out using PBMCs. This chain uses TRBV14 with TRBJ1-2; D may be TRBD1 (5 bases). The CDR3 region is CASSQKSFSTAYGYTF. The CDR3 DNA reads TGTGCCAGCAGCCAAAAATCATTTTCGACAGCCTATGGCTACACCTTC.